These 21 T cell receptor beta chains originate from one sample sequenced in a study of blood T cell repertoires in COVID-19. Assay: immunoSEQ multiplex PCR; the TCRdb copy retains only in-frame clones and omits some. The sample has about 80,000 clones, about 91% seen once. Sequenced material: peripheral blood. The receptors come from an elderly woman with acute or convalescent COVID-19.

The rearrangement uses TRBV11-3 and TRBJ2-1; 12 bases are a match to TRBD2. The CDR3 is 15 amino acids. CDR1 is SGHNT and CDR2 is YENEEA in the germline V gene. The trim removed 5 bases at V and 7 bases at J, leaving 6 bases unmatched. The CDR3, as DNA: TGTGCCAGCAGCCTGAGACTAGCGGGGGTTAATGAGCAGTTCTTC. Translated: CASSLRLAGVNEQFF.

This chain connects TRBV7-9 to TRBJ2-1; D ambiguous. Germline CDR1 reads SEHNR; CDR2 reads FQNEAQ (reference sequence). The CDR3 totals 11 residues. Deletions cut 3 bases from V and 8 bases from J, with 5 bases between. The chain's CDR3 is CASSFRDEQFF. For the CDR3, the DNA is TGTGCCAGCAGCTTCCGTGATGAGCAGTTCTTC.

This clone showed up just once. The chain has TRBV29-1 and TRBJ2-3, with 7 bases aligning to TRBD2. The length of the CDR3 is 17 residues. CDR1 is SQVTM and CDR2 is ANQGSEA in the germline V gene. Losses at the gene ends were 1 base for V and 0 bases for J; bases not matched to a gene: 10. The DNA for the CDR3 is TGCAGCGTTGAAGGACTAGCCGGGGGTACTAGCACAGATACGCAGTATTTT. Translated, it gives CSVEGLAGGTSTDTQYF.

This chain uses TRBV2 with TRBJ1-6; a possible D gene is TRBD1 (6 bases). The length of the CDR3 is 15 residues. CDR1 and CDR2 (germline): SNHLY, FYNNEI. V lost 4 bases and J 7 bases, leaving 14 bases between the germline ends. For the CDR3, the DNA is TGTGCCAGCAGTGCTTCTACAGGGACAAATTCACCCCTCCACTTT. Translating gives CASSASTGTNSPLHF.

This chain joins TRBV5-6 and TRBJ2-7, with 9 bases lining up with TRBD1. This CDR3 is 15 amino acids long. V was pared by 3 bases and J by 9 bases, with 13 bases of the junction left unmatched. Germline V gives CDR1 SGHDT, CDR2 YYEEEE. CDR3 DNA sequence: TGTGCCAGCAGCTCCCGGGACAGGGCCTACGTGGTGCAGTACTTC. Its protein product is CASSSRDRAYVVQYF.

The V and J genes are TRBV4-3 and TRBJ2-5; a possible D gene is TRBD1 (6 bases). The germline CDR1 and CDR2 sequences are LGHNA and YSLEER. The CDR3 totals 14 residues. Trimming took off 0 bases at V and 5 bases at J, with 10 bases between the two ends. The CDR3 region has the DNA TGCGCCAGCAGCCAAGAAACAGGGAAGGAGACCCAGTACTTC. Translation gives CASSQETGKETQYF.

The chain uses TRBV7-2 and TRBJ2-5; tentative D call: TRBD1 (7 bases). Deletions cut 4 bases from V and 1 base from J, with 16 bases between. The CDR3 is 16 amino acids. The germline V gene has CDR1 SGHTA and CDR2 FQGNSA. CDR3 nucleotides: TGTGCCAGCAGCTCCGCCCAGGGGGGCGGCCAAGAGACCCAGTACTTC. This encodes CASSSAQGGGQETQYF.

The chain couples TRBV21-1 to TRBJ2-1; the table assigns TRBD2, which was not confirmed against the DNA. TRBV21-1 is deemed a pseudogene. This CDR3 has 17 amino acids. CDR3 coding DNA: TGTGCCAGCAGCAAAGGTATCGGACTAGCGAGCTACAATGAGCAGTTCTTC. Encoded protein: CASSKGIGLASYNEQFF.

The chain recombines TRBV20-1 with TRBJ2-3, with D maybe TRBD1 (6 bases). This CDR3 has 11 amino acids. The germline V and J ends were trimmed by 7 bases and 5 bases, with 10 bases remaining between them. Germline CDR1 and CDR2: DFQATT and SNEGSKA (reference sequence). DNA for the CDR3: TGCAGTGGACAGGCCCAAGATACGCAGTATTTT. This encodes CSGQAQDTQYF.

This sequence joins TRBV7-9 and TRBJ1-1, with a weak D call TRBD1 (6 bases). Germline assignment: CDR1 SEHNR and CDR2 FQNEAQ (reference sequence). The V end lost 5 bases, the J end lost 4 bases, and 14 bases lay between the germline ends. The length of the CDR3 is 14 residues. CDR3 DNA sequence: TGTGCCAGCAGCCATGACAGGACGACCACTGAAGCTTTCTTT. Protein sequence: CASSHDRTTTEAFF.

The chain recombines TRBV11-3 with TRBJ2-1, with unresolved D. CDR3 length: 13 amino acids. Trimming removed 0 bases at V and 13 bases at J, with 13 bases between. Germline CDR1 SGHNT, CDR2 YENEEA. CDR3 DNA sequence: TGTGCCAGCAGCTTAGATTACCGGTTCACCCAGTTCTTC. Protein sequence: CASSLDYRFTQFF.

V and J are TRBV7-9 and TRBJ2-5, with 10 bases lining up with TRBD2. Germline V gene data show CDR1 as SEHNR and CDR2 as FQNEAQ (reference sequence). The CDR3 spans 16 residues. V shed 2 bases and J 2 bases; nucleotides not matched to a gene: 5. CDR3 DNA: TGTGCCAGCAGCTTACGTGGTAGCGGGGGGCAAGAGACCCAGTACTTC. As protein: CASSLRGSGGQETQYF.

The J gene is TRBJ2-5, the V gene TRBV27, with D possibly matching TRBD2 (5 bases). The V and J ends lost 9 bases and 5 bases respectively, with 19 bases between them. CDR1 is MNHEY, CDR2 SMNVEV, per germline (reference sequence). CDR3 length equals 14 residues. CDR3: CASGENAVRETQYF. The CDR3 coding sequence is TGTGCCAGTGGGGAGAACGCCGTAAGGGAGACCCAGTACTTC.

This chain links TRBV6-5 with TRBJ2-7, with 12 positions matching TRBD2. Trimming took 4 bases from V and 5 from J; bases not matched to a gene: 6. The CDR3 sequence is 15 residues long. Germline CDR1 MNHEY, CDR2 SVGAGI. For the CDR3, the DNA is TGTGCCAGCAGTTCCCAACGGACTAGCGGGAACGAGCAGTACTTC. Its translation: CASSSQRTSGNEQYF.

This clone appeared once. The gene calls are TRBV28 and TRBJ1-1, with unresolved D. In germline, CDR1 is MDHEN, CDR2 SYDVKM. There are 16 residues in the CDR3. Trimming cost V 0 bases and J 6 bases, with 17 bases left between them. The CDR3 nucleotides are TGTGCCAGCAGTTTATGGCCTTGGGGAGAAGAGCCTGAAGCTTTCTTT. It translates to CASSLWPWGEEPEAFF.

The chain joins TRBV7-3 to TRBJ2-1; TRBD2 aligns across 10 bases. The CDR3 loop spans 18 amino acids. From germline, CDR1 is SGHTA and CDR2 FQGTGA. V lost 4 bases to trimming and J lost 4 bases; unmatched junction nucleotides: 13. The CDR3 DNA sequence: TGTGCCAGCAGCTCGAGCGGGAGGGCCGGGTCTAAGTACAATGAGCAGTTCTTC. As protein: CASSSSGRAGSKYNEQFF.

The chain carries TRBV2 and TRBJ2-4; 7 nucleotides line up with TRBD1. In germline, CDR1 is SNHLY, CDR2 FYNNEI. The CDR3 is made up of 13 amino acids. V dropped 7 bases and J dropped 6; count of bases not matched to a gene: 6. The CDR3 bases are TGTGCCAGCACCCGACAGGGTGGAAACATTCAGTACTTC. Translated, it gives CASTRQGGNIQYF.

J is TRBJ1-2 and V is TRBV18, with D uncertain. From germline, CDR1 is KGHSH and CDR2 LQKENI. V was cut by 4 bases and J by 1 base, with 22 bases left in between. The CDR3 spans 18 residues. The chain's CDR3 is CASSLRSTLIGVNYGYTF. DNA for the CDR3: TGTGCCAGCTCACTACGTTCGACTCTCATCGGGGTTAACTATGGCTACACCTTC.

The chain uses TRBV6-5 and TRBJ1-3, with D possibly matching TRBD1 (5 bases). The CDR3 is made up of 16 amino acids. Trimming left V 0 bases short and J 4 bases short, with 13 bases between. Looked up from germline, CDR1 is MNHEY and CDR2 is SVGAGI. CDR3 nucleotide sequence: TGTGCCAGCAGTTACTCGATACCCAGGGAAGGAAACACCATATATTTT. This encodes CASSYSIPREGNTIYF.

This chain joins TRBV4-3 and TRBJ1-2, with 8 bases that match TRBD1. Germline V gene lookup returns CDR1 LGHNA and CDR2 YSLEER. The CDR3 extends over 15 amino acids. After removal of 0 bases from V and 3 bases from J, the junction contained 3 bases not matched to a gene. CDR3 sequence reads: CASSQDQGADYGYTF. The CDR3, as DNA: TGCGCCAGCAGCCAAGATCAGGGGGCGGACTATGGCTACACCTTC.

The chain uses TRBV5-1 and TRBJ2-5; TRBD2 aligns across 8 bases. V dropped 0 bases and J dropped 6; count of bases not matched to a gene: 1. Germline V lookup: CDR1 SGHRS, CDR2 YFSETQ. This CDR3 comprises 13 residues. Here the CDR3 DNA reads TGCGCCAGCAGCTTGGCGGGGGGGCAGACCCAGTACTTC. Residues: CASSLAGGQTQYF. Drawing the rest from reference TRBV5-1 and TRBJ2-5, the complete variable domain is KAGVTQTPRYLIKTRGQQVTLSCSPISGHRSVSWYQQTPGQGLQFLFEYFSETQRNKGNFPGRFSGRQFSNSRSEMNVSTLELGDSALYLCASSLAGGQTQYFGPGTRLLVL.